Each of the 21 T cell receptor beta chains below was sequenced from the same sample in a study of monozygotic twins with inflammatory bowel disease. TCRdb reprocessed the 5' RACE reads, with one entry per CDR3 protein and no DNA. The specimen's table records a few hundred thousand distinct CDR3 sequences. What was sequenced was blood. The receptors shown here come from a human donor with ulcerative colitis or Crohn's disease, or a healthy co-twin of an affected twin (not recorded which).

This chain connects TRBV5-1 to TRBJ2-2; the TCRdb D gene call, TRBD2, has no DNA to confirm it. Germline V CDR1 and CDR2: SGHRS, YFSETQ. The CDR3 extends over 19 amino acids. The CDR3 sequence is CASSVPGLAGSSNTWELFF.

CDR3: CATSEHGRGGSTDTQYF. The V call is TRBV24-1, the J call TRBJ2-3; TCRdb lists TRBD2, though no DNA is available to test this call. Germline V CDR1 and CDR2: KGHDR, SFDVKD. The CDR3 has 17 residues.

The chain employs TRBV30 and TRBJ2-2. In germline, CDR1 is GTSNPN, CDR2 SVGIG (reference sequence). This CDR3 contains 11 residues. The CDR3 reads CAWSAVRELFF.

CDR3 protein: CASRTHGTSSYEQYF. The chain employs TRBV6-2 or TRBV6-3 and TRBJ2-7; TCRdb's assignment of TRBD1 cannot be checked, as there is no DNA. The CDR3 spans 15 residues. The germline V gene encodes CDR1 MNHEY and CDR2 SVGEGT.

The chain links TRBV30 to TRBJ2-2; the TCRdb D gene call, TRBD1, has no DNA to confirm it. In germline, CDR1 is GTSNPN, CDR2 SVGIG (reference sequence). The CDR3 is made up of 14 amino acids. The CDR3 is CAWDPDRATGELFF.

J is TRBJ2-3 and V is TRBV7-3. From germline, CDR1 is SGHTA and CDR2 FQGTGA. The CDR3 totals 13 residues. The CDR3 protein is CASSLISRDTQYF.

The chain has TRBV7-9 and TRBJ1-5. Germline V gene data show CDR1 as SEHNR and CDR2 as FQNEAQ (reference sequence). This CDR3 is 13 amino acids long. The CDR3 loop reads CASSLTFDQPQHF. Full variable domain (rest looked up from reference TRBV7-9 and TRBJ1-5): DTGVSQNPRHKITKRGQNVTFRCDPISEHNRLYWYRQTLGQGPEFLTYFQNEAQLEKSRLLSDRFSAERPKGSFSTLEIQRTEQGDSAMYLCASSLTFDQPQHFGDGTRLSIL.

CDR3: CASSSSQGLNTEAFF. V and J are TRBV6-1 and TRBJ1-1; TCRdb indicates TRBD1, and absent DNA this call remains unverified. The length of the CDR3 is 15 residues. Germline V gene lookup returns CDR1 MNHNS and CDR2 SASEGT.

This rearrangement joins TRBV7-9 to TRBJ2-7; the D call from TCRdb, TRBD1, cannot be confirmed without DNA. The V gene's germline CDR1 is SEHNR and CDR2 FQNEAQ (reference sequence). The CDR3 has 14 residues. This chain's CDR3 is CASSLDSNSYEQYF.

The CDR3 spells CASSFRGQENIQYF. V gene TRBV27 combines with J gene TRBJ2-4; TCRdb proposes TRBD1, but this gene call is untestable without DNA. The CDR3 length is 14 residues. The germline gives CDR1 MNHEY, CDR2 SMNVEV (reference sequence).

V usage is TRBV14 and J usage is TRBJ2-1; the D call from TCRdb, TRBD2, cannot be confirmed without DNA. The CDR3 has 17 residues. CDR1 is SGHDN, CDR2 FVKESK, per germline. This CDR3 reads CASSLTSGGASYNEQFF.

V gene TRBV7-2 combines with J gene TRBJ1-5; no DNA is available, so the TRBD1 call from TCRdb remains unchecked. Germline CDR1 reads SGHTA; CDR2 reads FQGNSA. CDR3 size: 15 residues. CDR3 amino acids: CASSPRVGEEQPQHF. Together with reference TRBV7-2 and TRBJ1-5, the CDR3 gives the full variable domain: GAGVSQSPSNKVTEKGKDVELRCDPISGHTALYWYRQSLGQGLEFLIYFQGNSAPDKSGLPSDRFSAERTGGSVSTLTIQRTQQEDSAVYLCASSPRVGEEQPQHFGDGTRLSIL.

This rearrangement joins TRBV4-3 to TRBJ2-1; TCRdb designates TRBD1, a call that cannot be tested without DNA. This CDR3 region has 16 residues. Germline V gene sequence: CDR1 LGHNA, CDR2 YSLEER. The CDR3 is CASSRAPTGEDNEQFF.

This sequence joins TRBV19 and TRBJ2-2; TCRdb's D call of TRBD1 is untestable without DNA. This CDR3 has 14 residues. Germline CDR1 LNHDA, CDR2 SQIVND (reference sequence). CDR3 residues: CASSMGQGTGELFF.

The chain recombines TRBV5-1 with TRBJ1-2; TCRdb indicates TRBD1, and absent DNA this call remains unverified. Germline CDR1 and CDR2: SGHRS and YFSETQ. This CDR3 spans 15 amino acids. The CDR3: CASRLSTGSDYGYTF.

The chain joins TRBV3-1 to TRBJ2-1; with no DNA, the TCRdb D assignment of TRBD2 cannot be verified. CDR1 and CDR2 (germline): LGHDT, YNNKEL (reference sequence). The CDR3 runs 18 residues. CDR3 sequence: CASSQDPPSGGPYNEQFF.

CDR3 in amino acids: CASSQRQGDSNQPQHF. J is TRBJ1-5 and V is TRBV4-1; TCRdb's D call of TRBD1 is untestable without DNA. Germline assignment: CDR1 MGHRA and CDR2 YSYEKL. This CDR3 is 16 amino acids long.

The chain is built from TRBV3-1 and TRBJ1-1; TCRdb calls TRBD1, which cannot be checked without DNA. Germline CDR1 LGHDT, CDR2 YNNKEL (reference sequence). The CDR3 is 17 amino acids. The CDR3: CASSLRTGYLGRTEAFF.

The gene calls are TRBV4-1 and TRBJ2-3. The CDR3 contains 15 residues. Looked up from germline, CDR1 is MGHRA and CDR2 is YSYEKL. The CDR3 loop is CASSQWTASQDTQYF.

The rearrangement links TRBV6-1 to TRBJ2-7; absent DNA, TCRdb's TRBD2 call cannot be checked. The CDR3 runs to 15 residues. CDR1 is MNHNS, CDR2 SASEGT, per germline. The CDR3 loop is CASRPGLARPSEQYF.

This chain joins TRBV6-5 and TRBJ2-2; the D call from TCRdb, TRBD2, cannot be confirmed without DNA. Germline CDR1 is MNHEY and CDR2 is SVGAGI. The CDR3 spans 16 residues. The CDR3 loop reads CASSYSNLKGSGELFF.